This T cell receptor beta chain was identified during a study of T cell changes during pregnancy in multiple sclerosis. The CDR3 has 11 amino acids. The germline gives CDR1 GTSNPN, CDR2 SVGIG (reference sequence). Trimming took off 3 bases at V and 4 bases at J, with 7 bases between the two ends. Clones were sequenced by immunoSEQ multiplex PCR, and TCRdb holds only the in-frame ones, with some missing. The repertoire consists of about 62,000 clones, with roughly 87% occurring once and the leading ten covering roughly 2.6%. The chain has TRBV30 and TRBJ2-7, with a weak D call TRBD1 (5 bases). The input for sequencing was peripheral blood, taken in the first trimester of pregnancy. The clonotype originates from a female donor with multiple sclerosis, enrolled in a pregnancy study. CDR3 in amino acids: CAWSHRYEQYF. CDR3 in DNA: TGTGCCTGGAGCCACAGGTACGAGCAGTACTTC.